This T cell receptor beta chain derives from a study of shared clonotypes between healthy human individuals. Overall study findings and caveats: Non-shared clonotypes showed lower generation probabilities than clonotypes common to all four donors. The naive CD4 repertoires of a handful of donors were compared, and around 4.7% of clonotypes were shared.

A remark on this clone: Its antigen is not identified.

CDR1 is MNHEY, CDR2 SVGAGI, per germline. Between the trimmed V and J ends, which lost 2 bases and 7 bases, there was a span of 8 bases. The CDR3 is 12 residues long. The method was immunoSEQ multiplex PCR; TCRdb's version includes in-frame clones alone and lacks a portion of them. The table includes 1.6 million or so clones, over 95% detected once. Material for sequencing was naive CD4+ T cells sorted from blood. Specified subset: CD45RA+ positively selected. The TCR was taken from a man younger than 45 in good health. This sequence joins TRBV6-5 and TRBJ1-2; possibly TRBD1 for D (6 bases). Written as DNA, the CDR3 is TGTGCCAGCAGTTACGCAGGGGTTGGCTACACCTTC. The encoded protein is CASSYAGVGYTF.